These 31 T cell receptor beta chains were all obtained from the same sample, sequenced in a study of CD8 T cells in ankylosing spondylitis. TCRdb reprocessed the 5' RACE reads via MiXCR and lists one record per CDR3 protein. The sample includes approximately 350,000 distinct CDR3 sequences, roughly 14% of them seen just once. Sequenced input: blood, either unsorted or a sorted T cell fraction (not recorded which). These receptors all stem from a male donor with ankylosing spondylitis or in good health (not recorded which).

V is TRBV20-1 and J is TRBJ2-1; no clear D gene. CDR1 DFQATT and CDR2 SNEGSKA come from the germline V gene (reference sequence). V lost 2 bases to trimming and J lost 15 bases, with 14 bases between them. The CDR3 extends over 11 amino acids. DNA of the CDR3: TGCAGTGCTAGAAAGGCCCCTCGAGGGTTCTTC. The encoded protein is CSARKAPRGFF.

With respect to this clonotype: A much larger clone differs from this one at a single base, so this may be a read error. The CDR3 is CASSRVQGAETQYF. CDR3 DNA sequence: TGCGCCAGCAGCAGGGTACAGGGGGCCGAGACCCAGTACTTC. The V and J genes are TRBV5-1 and TRBJ2-5, with 9 bases lining up with TRBD1. This CDR3 has 14 amino acids. Germline CDR1 and CDR2: SGHRS and YFSETQ. V dropped 4 bases and J dropped 5; count of bases not matched to a gene: 6. The whole variable domain, filled in from reference TRBV5-1 and TRBJ2-5, reads KAGVTQTPRYLIKTRGQQVTLSCSPISGHRSVSWYQQTPGQGLQFLFEYFSETQRNKGNFPGRFSGRQFSNSRSEMNVSTLELGDSALYLCASSRVQGAETQYFGPGTRLLVL.

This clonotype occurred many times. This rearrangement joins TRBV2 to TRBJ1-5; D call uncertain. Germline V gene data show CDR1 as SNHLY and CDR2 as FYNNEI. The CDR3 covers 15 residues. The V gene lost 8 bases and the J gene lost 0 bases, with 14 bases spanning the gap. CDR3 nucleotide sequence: TGTGCCAGCGAGAGGGAAGCCCATAGCAATCAGCCCCAGCATTTT. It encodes CASEREAHSNQPQHF.

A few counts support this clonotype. CDR3 residues: CASSFGTSGVSDEQFF. The CDR3 coding sequence is TGTGCCAGCAGCTTTGGGACTAGCGGGGTGAGCGATGAGCAGTTCTTC. The chain links TRBV7-8 to TRBJ2-1; 13 bases are a match to TRBD2. The CDR3 runs to 16 residues. CDR1 is SGHVS, CDR2 FQNEAQ, per germline. Trimming took 3 bases from V and 8 from J; bases not matched to a gene: 7. The entire variable domain, with the rest obtained from reference TRBV7-8 and TRBJ2-1, is as follows: GAGVSQSPRYKVAKRGQDVALRCDPISGHVSLFWYQQALGQGPEFLTYFQNEAQLDKSGLPSDRFFAERPEGSVSTLKIQRTQQEDSAVYLCASSFGTSGVSDEQFFGPGTRLTVL.

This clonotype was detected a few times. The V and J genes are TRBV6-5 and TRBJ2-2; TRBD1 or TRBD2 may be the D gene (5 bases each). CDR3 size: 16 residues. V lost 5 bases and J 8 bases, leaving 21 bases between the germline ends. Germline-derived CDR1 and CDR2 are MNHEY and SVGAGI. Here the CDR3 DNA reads TGTGCCAGCAGTCACCCCGGGACCTTCGTCGCGGGGGAGCTGTTTTTT. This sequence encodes CASSHPGTFVAGELFF.

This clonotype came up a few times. CDR3 in amino acids: CSASSSNQPQHF. The DNA for the CDR3 is TGCAGTGCTAGTAGTAGCAATCAGCCCCAGCATTTT. The rearrangement links TRBV20-1 to TRBJ1-5; unclear D gene. Trimming cost V 3 bases and J 0 bases, with 3 bases left between them. The germline CDR1 and CDR2 sequences are DFQATT and SNEGSKA (reference sequence). The CDR3 runs 12 residues.

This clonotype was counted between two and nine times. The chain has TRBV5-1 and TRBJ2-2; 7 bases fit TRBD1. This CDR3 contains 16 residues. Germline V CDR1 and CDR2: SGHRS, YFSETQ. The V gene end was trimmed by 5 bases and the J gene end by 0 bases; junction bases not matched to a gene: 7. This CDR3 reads CASSSGTASNTGELFF. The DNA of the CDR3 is TGCGCCAGCAGTTCCGGGACAGCCTCGAACACCGGGGAGCTGTTTTTT.

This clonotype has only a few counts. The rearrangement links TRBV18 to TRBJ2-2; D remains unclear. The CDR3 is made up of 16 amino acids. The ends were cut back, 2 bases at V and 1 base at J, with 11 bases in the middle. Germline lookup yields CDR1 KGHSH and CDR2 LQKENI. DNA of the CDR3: TGTGCCAGCTCACCAGCTGGCTCCCGGAACACCGGGGAGCTGTTTTTT. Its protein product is CASSPAGSRNTGELFF.

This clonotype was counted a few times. CDR3 loop: CATSRVLAAGEYEQYF. The DNA for the CDR3 is TGTGCCACCAGCAGAGTCCTAGCGGCCGGGGAATACGAGCAGTACTTC. V and J are TRBV15 and TRBJ2-7; 7 positions agree with TRBD2. J was trimmed by 4 bases and V by 1 base; bases with no gene match: 10. Germline values: CDR1 LNHNV, CDR2 YYDKDF (reference sequence). This CDR3 region has 16 residues. Full variable domain (remainder filled in from reference TRBV15 and TRBJ2-7): DAMVIQNPRYQVTQFGKPVTLSCSQTLNHNVMYWYQQKSSQAPKLLFHYYDKDFNNEADTPDNFQSRRPNTSFCFLDIRSPGLGDTAMYLCATSRVLAAGEYEQYFGPGTRLTVT.

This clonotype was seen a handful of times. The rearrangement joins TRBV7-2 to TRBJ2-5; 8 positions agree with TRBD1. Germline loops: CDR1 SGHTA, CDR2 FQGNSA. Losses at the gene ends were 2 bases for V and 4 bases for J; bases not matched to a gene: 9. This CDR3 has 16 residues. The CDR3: CASSLHSGQVGETQYF. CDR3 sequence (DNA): TGTGCCAGCAGCTTACACTCGGGACAGGTTGGAGAGACCCAGTACTTC.

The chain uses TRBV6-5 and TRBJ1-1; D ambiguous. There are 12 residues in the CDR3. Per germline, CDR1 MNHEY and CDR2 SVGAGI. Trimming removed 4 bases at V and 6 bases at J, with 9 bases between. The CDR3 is CASSSDVSEAFF. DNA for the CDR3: TGTGCCAGCAGTTCCGACGTTTCTGAAGCTTTCTTT.

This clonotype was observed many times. The CDR3 spells CASSQGLAGGYNEQFF. The CDR3 DNA reads TGCGCCAGCAGCCAAGGGCTAGCGGGAGGGTACAATGAGCAGTTCTTC. The chain recombines TRBV4-1 with TRBJ2-1, with TRBD2 matching 12 bases. V was clipped by 1 base and J by 4 bases; unmatched bases: 2. In germline, CDR1 is MGHRA, CDR2 YSYEKL. The CDR3 loop spans 16 amino acids.

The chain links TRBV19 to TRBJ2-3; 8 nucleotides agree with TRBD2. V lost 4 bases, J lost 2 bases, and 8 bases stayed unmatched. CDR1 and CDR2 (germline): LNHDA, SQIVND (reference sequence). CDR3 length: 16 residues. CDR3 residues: CASSTGELAVTDTQYF. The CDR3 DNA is TGTGCCAGTAGTACCGGGGAACTAGCGGTCACAGATACGCAGTATTTT.

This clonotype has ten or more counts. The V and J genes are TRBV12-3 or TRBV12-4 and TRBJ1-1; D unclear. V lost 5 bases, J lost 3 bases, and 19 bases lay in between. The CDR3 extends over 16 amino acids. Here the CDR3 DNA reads TGTGCCAGCAGTGCCCCTCTTTTGGTAGGACACACTGAAGCTTTCTTT. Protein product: CASSAPLLVGHTEAFF.

CDR3 nucleotides: TGTGCCATCAGTGAGAGGGTTACTAGGTTGGGGGGCGAGCAGTACTTC. Translated, it gives CAISERVTRLGGEQYF. The chain links TRBV10-3 to TRBJ2-7; weak D call: TRBD2 (6 bases). Germline V gene sequence: CDR1 ENHRY, CDR2 SYGVKD. The CDR3 extends over 16 amino acids. V dropped 2 bases and J dropped 6 bases, with 20 bases sitting between them.

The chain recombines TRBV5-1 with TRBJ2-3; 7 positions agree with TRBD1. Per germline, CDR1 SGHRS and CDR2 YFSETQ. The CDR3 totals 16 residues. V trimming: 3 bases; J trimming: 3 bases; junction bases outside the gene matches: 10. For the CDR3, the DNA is TGCGCCAGCAGCTCCCGAGACAGGGTTAGTACAGATACGCAGTATTTT. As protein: CASSSRDRVSTDTQYF.

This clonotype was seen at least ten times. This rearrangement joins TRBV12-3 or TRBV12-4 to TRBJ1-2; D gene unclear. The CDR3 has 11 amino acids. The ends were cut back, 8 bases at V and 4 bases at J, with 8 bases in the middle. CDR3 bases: TGTGCCAGCCGGCAAAGCTATGGCTACACCTTC. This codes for CASRQSYGYTF.

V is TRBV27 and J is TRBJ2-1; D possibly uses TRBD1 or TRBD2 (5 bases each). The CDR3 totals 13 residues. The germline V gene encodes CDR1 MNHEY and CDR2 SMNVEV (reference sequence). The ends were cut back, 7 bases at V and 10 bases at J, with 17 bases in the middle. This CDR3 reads CASTPRFGDEQFF. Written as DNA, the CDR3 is TGTGCCAGCACCCCACGCTTTGGGGACGAGCAGTTCTTC.

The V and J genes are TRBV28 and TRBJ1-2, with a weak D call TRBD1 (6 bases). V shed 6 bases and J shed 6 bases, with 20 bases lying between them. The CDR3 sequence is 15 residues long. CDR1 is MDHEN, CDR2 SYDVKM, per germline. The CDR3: CASSPPPGGIDGYTF. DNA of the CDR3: TGTGCCAGCAGCCCACCCCCCGGGGGCATTGATGGCTACACCTTC.

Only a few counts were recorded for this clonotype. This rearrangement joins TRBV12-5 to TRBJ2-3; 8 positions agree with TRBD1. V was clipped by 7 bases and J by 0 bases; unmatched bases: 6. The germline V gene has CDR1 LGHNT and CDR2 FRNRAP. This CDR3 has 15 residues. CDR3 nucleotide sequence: TGTGCTAGTGTCACGGGACAGGATAGCACAGATACGCAGTATTTT. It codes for CASVTGQDSTDTQYF.

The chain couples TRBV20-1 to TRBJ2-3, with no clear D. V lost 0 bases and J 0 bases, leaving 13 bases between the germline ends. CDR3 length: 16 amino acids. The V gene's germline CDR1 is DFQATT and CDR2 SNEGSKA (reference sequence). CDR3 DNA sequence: TGCAGTGCTAGAGATTCGAAGCGCACCAGCACAGATACGCAGTATTTT. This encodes CSARDSKRTSTDTQYF.

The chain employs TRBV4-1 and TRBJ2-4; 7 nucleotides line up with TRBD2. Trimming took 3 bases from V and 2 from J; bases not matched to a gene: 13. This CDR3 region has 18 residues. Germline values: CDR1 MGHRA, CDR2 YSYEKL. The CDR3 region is CASSQGDQGGKTKNIQYF. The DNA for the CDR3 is TGCGCCAGCAGCCAGGGCGATCAGGGAGGGAAGACCAAAAACATTCAGTACTTC.

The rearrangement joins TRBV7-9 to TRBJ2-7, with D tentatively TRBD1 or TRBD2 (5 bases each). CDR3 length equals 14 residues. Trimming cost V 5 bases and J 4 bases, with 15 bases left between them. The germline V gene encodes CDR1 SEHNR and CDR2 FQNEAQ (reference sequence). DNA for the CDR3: TGTGCCAGCAGCACTTGGGACGGAGCTTACGAGCAGTACTTC. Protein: CASSTWDGAYEQYF.

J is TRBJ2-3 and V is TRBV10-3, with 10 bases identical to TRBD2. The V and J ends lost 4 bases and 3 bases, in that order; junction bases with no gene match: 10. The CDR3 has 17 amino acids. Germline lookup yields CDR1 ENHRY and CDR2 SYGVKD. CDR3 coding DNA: TGTGCCATCAGTGGGACTAGCGGCACCGAAGGAACAGATACGCAGTATTTT. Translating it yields CAISGTSGTEGTDTQYF.

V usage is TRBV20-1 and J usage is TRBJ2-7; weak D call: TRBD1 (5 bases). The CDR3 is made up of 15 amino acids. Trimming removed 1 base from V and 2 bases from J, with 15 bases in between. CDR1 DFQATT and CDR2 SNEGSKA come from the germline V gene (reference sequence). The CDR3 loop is CSARVLGAGTYEQYF. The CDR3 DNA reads TGCAGTGCTAGAGTATTAGGGGCCGGCACCTACGAGCAGTACTTC.

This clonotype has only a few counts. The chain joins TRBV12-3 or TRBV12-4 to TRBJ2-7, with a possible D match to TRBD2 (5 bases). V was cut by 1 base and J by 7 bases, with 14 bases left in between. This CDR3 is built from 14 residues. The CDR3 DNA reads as TGTGCCAGCAGTTTAGGGCCCACGGCGGGTGAGCAGTACTTC. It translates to CASSLGPTAGEQYF.

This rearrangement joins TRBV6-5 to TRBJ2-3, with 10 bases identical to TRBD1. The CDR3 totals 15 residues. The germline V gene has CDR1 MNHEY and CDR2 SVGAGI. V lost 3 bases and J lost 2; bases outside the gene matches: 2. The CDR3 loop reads CASSYGTGDTDTQYF. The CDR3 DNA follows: TGTGCCAGCAGTTATGGGACAGGGGACACAGATACGCAGTATTTT.

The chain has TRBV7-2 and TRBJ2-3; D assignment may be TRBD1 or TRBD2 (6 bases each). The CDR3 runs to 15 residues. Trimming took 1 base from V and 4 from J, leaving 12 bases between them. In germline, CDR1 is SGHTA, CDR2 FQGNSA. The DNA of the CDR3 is TGTGCCAGCAGCTTAGAGCCAGGGGAGGCAGATACGCAGTATTTT. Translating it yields CASSLEPGEADTQYF.

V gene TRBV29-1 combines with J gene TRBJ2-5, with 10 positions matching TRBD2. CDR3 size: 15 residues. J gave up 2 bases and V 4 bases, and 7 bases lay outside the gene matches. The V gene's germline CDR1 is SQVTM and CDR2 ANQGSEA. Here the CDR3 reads CSVVIAGGLQETQYF. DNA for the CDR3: TGCAGCGTTGTAATAGCGGGAGGCCTACAAGAGACCCAGTACTTC.

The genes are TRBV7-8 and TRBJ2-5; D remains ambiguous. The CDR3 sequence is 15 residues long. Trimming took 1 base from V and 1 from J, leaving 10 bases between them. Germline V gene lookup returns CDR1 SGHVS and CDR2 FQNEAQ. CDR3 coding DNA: TGTGCCAGCAGCTTAGGGTACTACACCCAAGAGACCCAGTACTTC. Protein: CASSLGYYTQETQYF.

The CDR3 nucleotides read TGTGCCAGCTCACCAGACAGGGTAAAACAGTTCTTC. It encodes CASSPDRVKQFF. The chain carries TRBV18 and TRBJ2-1; 7 nucleotides agree with TRBD1. Germline V gene data show CDR1 as KGHSH and CDR2 as LQKENI. The V and J ends lost 2 bases and 13 bases, in that order; junction bases with no gene match: 5. This CDR3 comprises 12 residues.